Following are 20 T cell receptor beta chains from one sample sequenced in a study of PD-L1 blockade in urothelial cancer. The time point: pretreatment peripheral blood. Profiling relied on immunoSEQ multiplex PCR, and the TCRdb table lists in-frame clones only, not all of them. This sample has under 95,000 clones; 65% to 85% occur once, and the top ten carry 8.5% to 10%. The source material was PBMCs, sampled around atezolizumab (anti-PD-L1) treatment. The source is a woman aged 70 to 79 with urothelial cancer.

The V gene is TRBV28, the J gene TRBJ2-3, with 7 bases identical to TRBD2. CDR3 length: 15 residues. Trimming removed 3 bases from V and 3 bases from J; junction bases left unmatched: 6. CDR1 and CDR2 from the germline V gene are MDHEN and SYDVKM. In DNA form, the CDR3 reads TGTGCCAGCAGTTTTGCAGGCGGGAGTACAGATACGCAGTATTTT. It codes for CASSFAGGSTDTQYF. Full variable domain (missing parts from reference TRBV28 and TRBJ2-3): DVKVTQSSRYLVKRTGEKVFLECVQDMDHENMFWYRQDPGLGLRLIYFSYDVKMKEKGDIPEGYSVSREKKERFSLILESASTNQTSMYLCASSFAGGSTDTQYFGPGTRLTVL.

This rearrangement joins TRBV9 to TRBJ2-5, with 14 bases lining up with TRBD2. Germline lookup yields CDR1 SGDLS and CDR2 YYNGEE. The CDR3 extends over 19 amino acids. After removal of 2 bases from V and 3 bases from J, the junction contained 12 bases not matched to a gene. CDR3 nucleotides: TGTGCCAGCAGCGTGGCACCGGGACTAGCGGGGGTTCATGAAGAGACCCAGTACTTC. As protein: CASSVAPGLAGVHEETQYF.

The V gene is TRBV4-1, the J gene TRBJ2-7; maybe TRBD2 (6 bases). Germline V gene data show CDR1 as MGHRA and CDR2 as YSYEKL. V lost 0 bases and J lost 4, with 10 bases in between. The CDR3 is 14 residues long. Here the CDR3 reads CASSQDAGRYEQYF. The DNA for the CDR3 is TGCGCCAGCAGCCAAGACGCAGGGAGGTACGAGCAGTACTTC.

CDR3 DNA sequence: TGTGCCAGCAGCCACCGGACAGTTTCGAATGAGCAGTTCTTC. Its protein product is CASSHRTVSNEQFF. The chain is built from TRBV11-2 and TRBJ2-1; the D gene is possibly TRBD1 (6 bases). Per germline, CDR1 SGHAT and CDR2 FQNNGV. Deletions cut 5 bases from V and 7 bases from J, with 15 bases between. This CDR3 spans 14 amino acids.

V gene TRBV9 combines with J gene TRBJ2-3; perhaps TRBD2 as D (6 bases). The CDR3 has 15 residues. The V and J ends lost 4 bases and 2 bases respectively, with 14 bases between them. Germline V gives CDR1 SGDLS, CDR2 YYNGEE. The CDR3 reads CASSPGRVNTDTQYF. CDR3 coding DNA: TGTGCCAGCAGCCCCGGGAGAGTAAACACAGATACGCAGTATTTT.

CDR3 DNA: TGCGCCAGCAGTGAGTCCGGGGTGCAGCCCCAGCATTTT. Translating it yields CASSESGVQPQHF. This sequence joins TRBV10-2 and TRBJ1-5; D gene ambiguous. The length of the CDR3 is 13 residues. Trimming removed 0 bases at V and 7 bases at J, with 7 bases between. Germline V CDR1 and CDR2: WSHSY, SAAADI.

The gene calls are TRBV5-4 and TRBJ1-2; weak D call: TRBD1 (6 bases). The V end lost 1 base, the J end lost 4 bases, and 8 bases lay between the germline ends. This CDR3 spans 13 amino acids. Germline values: CDR1 SGHNT, CDR2 YYREEE (reference sequence). The CDR3 DNA follows: TGTGCCAGCAGCTTGCAGGGGAGCTATGGCTACACCTTC. It codes for CASSLQGSYGYTF. The complete variable domain, with remaining parts taken from reference TRBV5-4 and TRBJ1-2, reads ETGVTQSPTHLIKTRGQQVTLRCSSQSGHNTVSWYQQALGQGPQFIFQYYREEENGRGNFPPRFSGLQFPNYSSELNVNALELDDSALYLCASSLQGSYGYTFGSGTRLTVV.

The chain recombines TRBV19 with TRBJ2-1; 10 positions agree with TRBD2. CDR3 length equals 16 residues. CDR1 is LNHDA, CDR2 SQIVND, per germline (reference sequence). V lost 3 bases, J lost 4 bases, and 6 bases stayed unmatched. CDR3 protein: CASSISGTSAYNEQFF. The DNA for the CDR3 is TGTGCCAGTAGTATCTCCGGGACTAGCGCTTACAATGAGCAGTTCTTC. Full variable domain (missing parts from reference TRBV19 and TRBJ2-1): DGGITQSPKYLFRKEGQNVTLSCEQNLNHDAMYWYRQDPGQGLRLIYYSQIVNDFQKGDIAEGYSVSREKKESFPLTVTSAQKNPTAFYLCASSISGTSAYNEQFFGPGTRLTVL.

The V call is TRBV10-1, the J call TRBJ2-3; a possible D gene is TRBD2 (5 bases). The CDR3 is 15 amino acids. Per the germline V gene, CDR1 is WNHNN and CDR2 is SYGVQD (reference sequence). The V end lost 2 bases, the J end lost 0 bases, and 9 bases lay between the germline ends. CDR3 nucleotides: TGCGCCAGCAGTGAGCGGACTCCTAGCACAGATACGCAGTATTTT. Residues: CASSERTPSTDTQYF.

This chain links TRBV7-7 with TRBJ2-5, with D possibly TRBD2 on 6 matching bases. V shed 5 bases and J shed 5 bases, with 12 bases lying between them. CDR1 and CDR2 from the germline V gene are SSHAT and FNYEAQ (reference sequence). The CDR3 is 13 residues long. CDR3 loop: CASSLGGDETQYF. The CDR3 nucleotides read TGTGCCAGCAGCCTCGGAGGGGATGAGACCCAGTACTTC.

The chain has TRBV7-9 and TRBJ2-2; D is ambiguous. Trimming cost V 1 base and J 7 bases, with 13 bases left between them. Germline V gene data show CDR1 as SEHNR and CDR2 as FQNEAQ (reference sequence). The CDR3 totals 15 residues. The CDR3 DNA reads as TGTGCCAGCAGCTTAGTCCCCGAGCTAGGCGGGGAGCTGTTTTTT. As protein: CASSLVPELGGELFF.

This sequence joins TRBV6-1 and TRBJ1-4; D unresolved. CDR3 size: 15 residues. Germline V gives CDR1 MNHNS, CDR2 SASEGT. V was trimmed by 5 bases and J by 7 bases, leaving 17 bases between them. CDR3 bases: TGTGCCAGCAGTACCCGGGATGGGGTCTCTGAAAAACTGTTTTTT. This sequence encodes CASSTRDGVSEKLFF.

This rearrangement joins TRBV9 to TRBJ2-2; 9 bases are a match to TRBD1. Germline loops: CDR1 SGDLS, CDR2 YYNGEE. The V gene end was trimmed by 0 bases and the J gene end by 0 bases; junction bases not matched to a gene: 6. The CDR3 contains 18 residues. CDR3 in amino acids: CASSVGRGTGTNTGELFF. Here the CDR3 DNA reads TGTGCCAGCAGCGTAGGGAGGGGGACAGGGACGAACACCGGGGAGCTGTTTTTT.

The V call is TRBV7-2, the J call TRBJ1-4, with TRBD1 identical over 7 bases. Trimming removed 2 bases from V and 1 base from J; junction bases left unmatched: 1. Germline V gene sequence: CDR1 SGHTA, CDR2 FQGNSA. The CDR3 covers 15 residues. CDR3 in amino acids: CASSLQGGTNEKLFF. The CDR3 nucleotides are TGTGCCAGCAGCTTACAGGGGGGAACTAATGAAAAACTGTTTTTT.

V and J are TRBV5-1 and TRBJ2-7; 11 nucleotides line up with TRBD1. CDR3 length: 13 residues. CDR1 SGHRS and CDR2 YFSETQ come from the germline V gene. Unmatched junction bases numbered 2, after V lost 3 bases and J lost 6 bases. This CDR3 is CASSYGTGGEQYF. The CDR3, as DNA: TGCGCCAGCAGCTATGGGACAGGGGGCGAGCAGTACTTC.

V gene TRBV30 combines with J gene TRBJ2-6; 7 nucleotides line up with TRBD1. The CDR3 consists of 13 residues. V shed 5 bases and J 12 bases; nucleotides not matched to a gene: 10. Germline-derived CDR1 and CDR2 are GTSNPN and SVGIG (reference sequence). This CDR3 is CAWGSTGWTVLTF. In DNA form, the CDR3 reads TGTGCCTGGGGATCGACAGGGTGGACCGTCCTGACTTTC.

The chain employs TRBV28 and TRBJ2-3; D is undetermined. The germline gives CDR1 MDHEN, CDR2 SYDVKM. The V and J ends lost 5 bases and 1 base respectively, with 13 bases between them. There are 15 residues in the CDR3. In DNA form, the CDR3 reads TGTGCCAGCAGTCCCCCGGGTATTGGCACAGATACGCAGTATTTT. It encodes CASSPPGIGTDTQYF. Variable domain in full (rest from reference TRBV28 and TRBJ2-3): DVKVTQSSRYLVKRTGEKVFLECVQDMDHENMFWYRQDPGLGLRLIYFSYDVKMKEKGDIPEGYSVSREKKERFSLILESASTNQTSMYLCASSPPGIGTDTQYFGPGTRLTVL.

The J gene is TRBJ2-7, the V gene TRBV6-6; TRBD2 might be the D (5 bases). Germline V gene sequence: CDR1 MNHNY, CDR2 SVGAGI (reference sequence). V was clipped by 2 bases and J by 0 bases, with 14 bases between them. This CDR3 is built from 16 residues. The CDR3 loop reads CASSYGSGKSSYEQYF. In DNA, the CDR3 is TGTGCCAGCAGTTACGGAAGCGGAAAGAGCTCCTACGAGCAGTACTTC.

The rearrangement joins TRBV5-1 to TRBJ2-2; D might be TRBD1 (6 bases). CDR1 is SGHRS and CDR2 is YFSETQ in the germline V gene. CDR3 length: 13 residues. The CDR3 loop reads CASDPGVTGELFF. The CDR3 coding sequence is TGCGCATCGGATCCAGGGGTCACCGGGGAGCTGTTTTTT.

The table lists this clone with a few counts. This sequence joins TRBV10-2 and TRBJ1-5, with D unclear. The V and J ends lost 2 bases and 9 bases respectively, with 8 bases between them. CDR3 length: 12 amino acids. Germline lookup yields CDR1 WSHSY and CDR2 SAAADI. CDR3 coding DNA: TGCGCCAGCAGTGAGGCGAGAGGGCCCCAGCATTTT. It encodes CASSEARGPQHF.